These 7 T cell receptor beta chains were sequenced from one sample in a study of shared clonotypes between healthy human individuals. Repertoires were generated with immunoSEQ multiplex PCR, while TCRdb's copy carries only in-frame clones and drops some. The sample includes 2,500,000 or so clones, 80% to 95% of them seen just once. Source material: naive CD4+ T cells from PBMCs. Sample subset: CD45RA+ positively selected. The source of these receptors is a young man in good health. Some clones in this sample may be carry-over from other donors' samples.

This clone came up a few times. Other DNA variants within this sample encode the same CDR3. The chain has TRBV5-1 and TRBJ1-1; 9 bases are shared with TRBD1. V gave up 4 bases and J gave up 3 bases; unmatched junction bases: 4. This CDR3 has 14 amino acids. Per the germline V gene, CDR1 is SGHRS and CDR2 is YFSETQ. The chain's CDR3 is CASSRDREDTEAFF. Here the CDR3 DNA reads TGCGCCAGCAGCAGGGACAGGGAGGACACTGAAGCTTTCTTT.

The CDR3 loop is CASSLDGREQYF. CDR3 nucleotide sequence: TGTGCCAGCAGCCTAGATGGGCGGGAGCAGTACTTC. The V call is TRBV7-3, the J call TRBJ2-7, with D unclear. Germline V gene lookup returns CDR1 SGHTA and CDR2 FQGTGA. V dropped 5 bases and J dropped 7 bases, with 12 bases sitting between them. This CDR3 has 12 amino acids.

The chain uses TRBV7-2 and TRBJ2-7, with no clear D. This CDR3 spans 15 amino acids. The V end lost 0 bases, the J end lost 2 bases, and 11 bases lay between the germline ends. Germline V CDR1 and CDR2: SGHTA, FQGNSA. The CDR3: CASSLAVLTPYEQYF. The CDR3 DNA reads TGTGCCAGCAGCTTAGCGGTACTTACCCCCTACGAGCAGTACTTC.

CDR3 sequence reads: CASSLPAGYGETQYF. The DNA for the CDR3 is TGTGCCAGCAGCCTACCGGCAGGGTATGGAGAGACCCAGTACTTC. The chain has TRBV14 and TRBJ2-5, with D perhaps matching TRBD1 (5 bases). From germline, CDR1 is SGHDN and CDR2 FVKESK. The CDR3 sequence is 15 residues long. V lost 4 bases and J lost 4, with 16 bases in between.

This chain joins TRBV4-2 and TRBJ2-7, with D uncertain. The germline gives CDR1 LGHNA, CDR2 YNFKEQ. With 4 bases removed from V and 1 base from J, the gap between germline ends came to 11 bases. This CDR3 has 14 amino acids. The DNA for the CDR3 is TGTGCCAGCAGCCGTAGAGAGTTTTCCTACGAGCAGTACTTC. The encoded protein is CASSRREFSYEQYF.

V is TRBV7-2 and J is TRBJ2-1, with D perhaps TRBD1 (6 bases). Trimming removed 5 bases at V and 9 bases at J, with 17 bases between. This CDR3 is built from 14 residues. Germline V gives CDR1 SGHTA, CDR2 FQGNSA. The CDR3 protein is CASSLPLTGIEQFF. The CDR3 nucleotides are TGTGCCAGCAGCCTTCCTTTAACAGGGATTGAGCAGTTCTTC. Full variable domain (rest looked up from reference TRBV7-2 and TRBJ2-1): GAGVSQSPSNKVTEKGKDVELRCDPISGHTALYWYRQSLGQGLEFLIYFQGNSAPDKSGLPSDRFSAERTGGSVSTLTIQRTQQEDSAVYLCASSLPLTGIEQFFGPGTRLTVL.

Comments on this clone: Other nucleotide sequences from this sample produce the same CDR3. This sequence joins TRBV18 and TRBJ2-1; D not certain. This CDR3 contains 12 residues. Trimming removed 3 bases at V and 5 bases at J, with 5 bases between. The germline CDR1 and CDR2 sequences are KGHSH and LQKENI. In DNA form, the CDR3 reads TGTGCCAGCTCACCTACGGACAATGAGCAGTTCTTC. Translated, it gives CASSPTDNEQFF.